This T cell receptor (beta chain) was recovered during a study of T cells in Graves' hyperthyroidism and ophthalmopathy. Turning to the study itself: Pretreatment peripheral blood was obtained at initial diagnosis.

Broader study findings: In the blood, most expanded thyroid clonotypes above 0.001 appeared as well.

Germline V gene sequence: CDR1 SGHDT, CDR2 YYEEEE. Trimming pared 3 bases from V and 1 base from J, leaving 13 bases between. The CDR3 is 15 amino acids. Turning to this clonotype: The antigen is undetermined.

RNA transcripts yielded amplified TCR beta CDR3 regions. A set of HTBI primers served as the primers for a first-round RT-PCR of the TCR CDR3. One entry per CDR3 protein results from TCRdb running MiXCR on the multiplex PCR reads. Of 700,000 to 950,000 distinct CDR3 sequences listed, approximately 36% are singletons. Graves' hyperthyroidism is called stable when ophthalmopathy does not progress within 18 months. Sequencing was done on a sample of blood. The J gene is TRBJ1-1, the V gene TRBV5-6; the D gene is possibly TRBD1 (5 bases). The clonotype originates from a woman aged 35 to 49 with Graves' hyperthyroidism. The CDR3 loop is CASSSASTGNTEAFF. In DNA, the CDR3 is TGTGCCAGCAGCTCGGCAAGTACAGGGAACACTGAAGCTTTCTTT.